This TCR beta chain stems from a study of T-cell memory formation after mild COVID-19. After 5'RACE with constant-segment primers, TCR alpha and TCR beta cDNA libraries carrying sample barcodes and UMIs were obtained. MiXCR, applied by TCRdb to the 5' RACE reads, yields one record per CDR3 protein. The sample has 90,000 to 130,000 distinct CDR3 sequences; 15% to 20% are singletons. General observations from the study: Some clones that responded turned up in pre-infection memory, which suggests that cross-reactive memory joined in. Clonal second-wave expansions that peaked on day 37 had unconfirmed SARS-CoV-2 specificity. CD4+ clones that contracted lay mainly in CM and EM; CD8+ ones lay in EMRA.

Trimming removed 2 bases at V and 4 bases at J, with 8 bases between. The CDR3 is 13 amino acids. CDR1 is KGHSH and CDR2 is LQKENI in the germline V gene. As regards this clonotype: Its cognate antigen is unknown.

The clonotype comes from a man aged 18 to 29 who had mild COVID-19 (a few samples of this study predate the infection). Cell type and time point are not known. The sequenced sample was PBMCs or a T cell subset sorted from them (not recorded which). The V gene is TRBV18, the J gene TRBJ1-2; no definite D call. The CDR3 here is CASSPEGSYGYTF. Here the CDR3 DNA reads TGTGCCAGCTCACCAGAAGGGTCCTATGGCTACACCTTC.